This T cell receptor beta chain was identified during a study of T-cell reconstitution after alpha-beta-depleted transplantation in children. Notes on the study in general: For some patients, TCRbeta diversity was high at day 60 because of recipient T cells and thymic progenitors that survived. Hyperexpanded clones declined; after one year, newly produced T cells mostly supplied diversity. As was reported, about two months after transplant, alpha-beta T cells came from several hundred expanded graft clones.

This clonotype has ten or more counts. Its antigen is undetermined. V was clipped by 9 bases and J by 3 bases; unmatched bases: 4. CDR3 length: 13 amino acids. Germline CDR1 and CDR2: ENHRY and SYGVKD. For TCRbeta, the library was prepared with unique molecular identifiers. TCRdb called the PCR reads again in MiXCR, with one record for every CDR3 protein. The table has around 180,000 distinct CDR3 sequences, 11% seen once; the top ten hold 13%. This TCR was recovered from a boy aged 2 to 9 with acute myeloid leukemia, due to receive a stem cell transplant. The chain employs TRBV10-3 and TRBJ2-3; TRBD1 matches at 9 bases. The material was PBMCs, obtained before TCRalphabeta/CD19-depleted stem cell transplant. CDR3 loop: CAIQGAGTDTQYF. The CDR3 bases are TGTGCCATACAGGGGGCTGGAACAGATACGCAGTATTTT.